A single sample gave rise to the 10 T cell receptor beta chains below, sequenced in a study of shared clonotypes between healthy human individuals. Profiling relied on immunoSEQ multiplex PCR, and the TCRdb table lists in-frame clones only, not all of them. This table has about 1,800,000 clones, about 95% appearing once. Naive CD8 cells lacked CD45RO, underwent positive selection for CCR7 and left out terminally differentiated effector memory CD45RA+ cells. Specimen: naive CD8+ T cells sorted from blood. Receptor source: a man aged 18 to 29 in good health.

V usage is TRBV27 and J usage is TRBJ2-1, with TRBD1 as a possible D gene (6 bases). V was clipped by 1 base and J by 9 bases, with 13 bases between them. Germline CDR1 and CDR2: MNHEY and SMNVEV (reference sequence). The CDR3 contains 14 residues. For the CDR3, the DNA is TGTGCCAGCAGTTTATGGGACCCCAGGGGTGAGCAGTTCTTC. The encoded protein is CASSLWDPRGEQFF.

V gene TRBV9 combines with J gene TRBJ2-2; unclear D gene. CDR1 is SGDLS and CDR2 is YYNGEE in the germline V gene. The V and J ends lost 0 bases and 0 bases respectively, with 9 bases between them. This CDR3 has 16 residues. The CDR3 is CASSVEGYSNTGELFF. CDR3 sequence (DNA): TGTGCCAGCAGCGTAGAAGGGTACTCGAACACCGGGGAGCTGTTTTTT.

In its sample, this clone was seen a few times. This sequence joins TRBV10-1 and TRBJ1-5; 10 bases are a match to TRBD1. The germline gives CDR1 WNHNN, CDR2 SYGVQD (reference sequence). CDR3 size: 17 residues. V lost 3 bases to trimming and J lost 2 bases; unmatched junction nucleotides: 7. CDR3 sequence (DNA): TGCGCCAGCAGTGAAGGGGACAGGGGTTTTGGCAATCAGCCCCAGCATTTT. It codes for CASSEGDRGFGNQPQHF.

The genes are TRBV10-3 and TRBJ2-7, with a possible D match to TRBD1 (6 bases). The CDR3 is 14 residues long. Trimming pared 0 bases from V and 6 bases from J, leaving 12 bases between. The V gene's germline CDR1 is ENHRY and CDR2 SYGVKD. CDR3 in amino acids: CAISESSLRGEQYF. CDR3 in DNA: TGTGCCATCAGTGAGTCGAGTCTCAGGGGCGAGCAGTACTTC.

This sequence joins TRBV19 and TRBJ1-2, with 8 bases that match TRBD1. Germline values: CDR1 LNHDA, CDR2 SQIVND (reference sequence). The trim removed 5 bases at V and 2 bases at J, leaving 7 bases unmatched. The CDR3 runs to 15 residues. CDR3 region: CASSPMTGANYGYTF. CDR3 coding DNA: TGTGCCAGTAGTCCCATGACAGGGGCGAACTATGGCTACACCTTC. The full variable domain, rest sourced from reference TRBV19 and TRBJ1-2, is DGGITQSPKYLFRKEGQNVTLSCEQNLNHDAMYWYRQDPGQGLRLIYYSQIVNDFQKGDIAEGYSVSREKKESFPLTVTSAQKNPTAFYLCASSPMTGANYGYTFGSGTRLTVV.

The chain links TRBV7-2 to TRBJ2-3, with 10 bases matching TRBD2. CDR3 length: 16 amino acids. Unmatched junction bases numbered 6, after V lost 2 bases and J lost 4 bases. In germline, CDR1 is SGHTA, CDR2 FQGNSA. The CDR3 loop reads CASSLLLAGAPDTQYF. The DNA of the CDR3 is TGTGCCAGCAGCTTACTGCTAGCGGGAGCCCCAGATACGCAGTATTTT.

The CDR3 reads CASSLWSNQPQHF. The CDR3 nucleotides read TGTGCCAGCAGCCTCTGGAGTAATCAGCCCCAGCATTTT. The chain links TRBV5-8 to TRBJ1-5; the D is unclear. This CDR3 has 13 amino acids. Germline CDR1 and CDR2: SGHTS and YDEGEE. The V end was cut by 4 bases, the J end by 4 bases, with 9 bases between.

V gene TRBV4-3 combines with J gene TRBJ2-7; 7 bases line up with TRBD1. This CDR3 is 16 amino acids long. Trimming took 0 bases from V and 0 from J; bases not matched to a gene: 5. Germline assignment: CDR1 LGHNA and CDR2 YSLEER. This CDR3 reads CASSQDRQGVSYEQYF. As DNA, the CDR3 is TGCGCCAGCAGCCAAGATAGGCAGGGGGTCTCCTACGAGCAGTACTTC.

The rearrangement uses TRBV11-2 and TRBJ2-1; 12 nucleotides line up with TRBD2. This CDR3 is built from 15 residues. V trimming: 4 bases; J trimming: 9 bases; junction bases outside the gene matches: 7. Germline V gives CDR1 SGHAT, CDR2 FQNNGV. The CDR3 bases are TGTGCCAGCAGCTCCCCGACTAGCGGGAGTACTGAGCAGTTCTTC. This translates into CASSSPTSGSTEQFF.

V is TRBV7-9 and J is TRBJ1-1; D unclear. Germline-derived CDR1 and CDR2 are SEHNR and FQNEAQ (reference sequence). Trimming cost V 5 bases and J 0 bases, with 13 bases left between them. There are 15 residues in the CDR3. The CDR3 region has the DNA TGTGCCAGCAGCCTCGACCCCGGGATGAACACTGAAGCTTTCTTT. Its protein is CASSLDPGMNTEAFF.